This T cell receptor beta chain emerged from a study of blood T cell repertoires in COVID-19. Study-level information: Collection of acute and convalescent COVID-19 samples took place in the United States, Italy and Spain. Sources were T cells, B-cell-depleted T cells, or PBMCs; the material itself was cDNA or gDNA.

Source study methods: Reference gene primer amplification in the assay estimated nucleated cell counts. Profiled with immunoSEQ multiplex PCR; TCRdb holds only in-frame clones, not every one. D and trimming were read from the DNA, whereas the V and J calls and clone size are those reported in that table. The sample holds about 94,000 clones; 80% are singletons and the top ten take over 15%. Between the trimmed V and J ends, which lost 1 base and 4 bases, there was a span of 14 bases. Looked up from germline, CDR1 is GTSNPN and CDR2 is SVGIG (reference sequence). The CDR3 is 14 amino acids. This chain connects TRBV30 to TRBJ2-7; weak D call: TRBD1 (5 bases). Sequences were obtained from peripheral blood. This clonotype originated in a human donor in a cohort sampled during active COVID-19. CDR3 nucleotides: TGTGCCTGGAGTGGCCAGGGTGTAGAATACGAGCAGTACTTC. It translates to CAWSGQGVEYEQYF.